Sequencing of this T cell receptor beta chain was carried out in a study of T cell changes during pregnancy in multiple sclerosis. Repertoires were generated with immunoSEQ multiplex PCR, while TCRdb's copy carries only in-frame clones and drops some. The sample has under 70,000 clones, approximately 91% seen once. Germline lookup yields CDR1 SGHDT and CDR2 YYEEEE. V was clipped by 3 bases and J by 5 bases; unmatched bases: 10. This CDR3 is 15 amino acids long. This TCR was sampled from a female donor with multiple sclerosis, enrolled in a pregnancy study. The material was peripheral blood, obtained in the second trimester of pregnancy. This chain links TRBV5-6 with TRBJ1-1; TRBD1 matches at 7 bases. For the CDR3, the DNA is TGTGCCAGCAGCTCTCCTAGGACAGGAGAAACTGAAGCTTTCTTT. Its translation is CASSSPRTGETEAFF.